Shown below are 14 T cell receptor beta chains from a single sample sequenced in a study of shared clonotypes between healthy human individuals. Clones were read by immunoSEQ multiplex PCR, and TCRdb kept only the in-frame ones, dropping some. The sample lists over 2 million clones, about 95% occurring once. Naive CD8 populations comprised CD45RO-negative cells positively selected for CCR7, excluding terminally differentiated effector memory CD45RA+ cells. Sequenced material: naive CD8+ T cells sorted from blood. These TCRs come from a man between 18 and 29 years old in good health.

The chain employs TRBV4-1 and TRBJ2-1; D remains ambiguous. Deletions cut 4 bases from V and 7 bases from J, with 8 bases between. The CDR3 runs 12 residues. In germline, CDR1 is MGHRA, CDR2 YSYEKL. The CDR3 spells CASSRVPNEQFF. The CDR3 nucleotides are TGCGCCAGCAGCCGCGTACCAAATGAGCAGTTCTTC.

V gene TRBV6-1 combines with J gene TRBJ1-6, with TRBD1 matching over 8 bases. CDR1 is MNHNS, CDR2 SASEGT, per germline. This CDR3 spans 14 amino acids. V gave up 4 bases and J gave up 10 bases; unmatched junction bases: 6. CDR3: CASSGRQGRSPLHF. The CDR3 region has the DNA TGTGCCAGCAGTGGTCGACAGGGGCGCTCACCCCTCCACTTT.

The genes are TRBV7-8 and TRBJ1-5; the match to TRBD1 covers 10 bases. Germline loops: CDR1 SGHVS, CDR2 FQNEAQ. The CDR3 consists of 19 residues. V trimming: 5 bases; J trimming: 3 bases; junction bases outside the gene matches: 16. CDR3 protein: CASSQIEGQGSEDNQPQHF. The CDR3 bases are TGTGCCAGCAGCCAGATTGAGGGACAGGGGAGTGAGGACAATCAGCCCCAGCATTTT.

The CDR3 region is CASSLGEEWILNTGELFF. The CDR3 nucleotides read TGTGCCAGCAGTTTGGGGGAGGAGTGGATACTTAACACCGGGGAGCTGTTTTTT. The chain joins TRBV27 to TRBJ2-2; D is perhaps TRBD2 (6 bases). CDR3 length: 18 amino acids. V lost 3 bases and J 2 bases, leaving 19 bases between the germline ends. Germline assignment: CDR1 MNHEY and CDR2 SMNVEV (reference sequence).

The rearrangement uses TRBV10-3 and TRBJ1-3; 7 bases agree with TRBD1. The CDR3 sequence is 14 residues long. The V segment lost 4 bases and the J segment 0 bases; nucleotides outside the gene matches: 0. Germline CDR1 reads ENHRY; CDR2 reads SYGVKD. The CDR3 is CAISGQGSGNTIYF. Here the CDR3 DNA reads TGTGCCATCAGTGGACAGGGCTCTGGAAACACCATATATTTT.

Here the CDR3 DNA reads TGTGCCAGCTCGCAGGGCTGGCCAAGAGCCCGGGACAGGGGCACAGATACGCAGTATTTT. It yields the protein CASSQGWPRARDRGTDTQYF. This chain connects TRBV18 to TRBJ2-3; 9 nucleotides agree with TRBD1. The CDR3 covers 20 residues. J gave up 1 base and V 6 bases, and 20 bases lay outside the gene matches. Germline V gives CDR1 KGHSH, CDR2 LQKENI.

On this clone itself: Different DNA sequences within this sample yield the same CDR3. The chain has TRBV5-6 and TRBJ2-1; D is ambiguous. With 0 bases removed from V and 5 bases from J, the gap between germline ends came to 6 bases. In germline, CDR1 is SGHDT, CDR2 YYEEEE. This CDR3 spans 13 amino acids. CDR3 bases: TGTGCCAGCAGCTTGGGGTCGCACAATGAGCAGTTCTTC. Protein product: CASSLGSHNEQFF.

The V gene is TRBV25-1, the J gene TRBJ2-5, with no clear D. The germline V and J ends were trimmed by 3 bases and 5 bases, with 10 bases remaining between them. This CDR3 is built from 13 residues. Germline V gene data show CDR1 as MGHDK and CDR2 as SYGVNS. As DNA, the CDR3 is TGTGCCAGCAGTGACTTGGAAGCGGAGACCCAGTACTTC. Encoded protein: CASSDLEAETQYF.

This chain uses TRBV19 with TRBJ2-5; D gene unclear. CDR1 and CDR2 (germline): LNHDA, SQIVND (reference sequence). V lost 5 bases to trimming and J lost 5 bases, with 6 bases between them. This CDR3 is built from 11 residues. CDR3 nucleotides: TGTGCCAGTAGTGTGTCTGAGACCCAGTACTTC. This sequence encodes CASSVSETQYF. Complete variable domain (other parts from reference TRBV19 and TRBJ2-5): DGGITQSPKYLFRKEGQNVTLSCEQNLNHDAMYWYRQDPGQGLRLIYYSQIVNDFQKGDIAEGYSVSREKKESFPLTVTSAQKNPTAFYLCASSVSETQYFGPGTRLLVL.

J is TRBJ2-7 and V is TRBV5-6; D is undetermined. Trimming stripped 0 bases from V and 0 bases from J, with 16 bases between. There are 17 residues in the CDR3. Germline V gene data show CDR1 as SGHDT and CDR2 as YYEEEE. As DNA, the CDR3 is TGTGCCAGCAGCTTGGGCCTCCAGGCAGCCGACTCCTACGAGCAGTACTTC. Translating it yields CASSLGLQAADSYEQYF.

The chain uses TRBV20-1 and TRBJ2-1; D perhaps matches TRBD2 (6 bases). Between the trimmed V and J ends, which lost 4 bases and 9 bases, there was a span of 10 bases. The CDR3 is 11 residues long. CDR1 DFQATT and CDR2 SNEGSKA come from the germline V gene (reference sequence). The CDR3 DNA follows: TGCAGTGCTATCTCGGAGGGTGAGCAGTTCTTC. Encoded protein: CSAISEGEQFF.

This clone was found a few times. The V gene is TRBV9, the J gene TRBJ1-6, with TRBD1 identical over 9 bases. The junction had 6 bases not matched to a gene; V was cut back by 3 bases and J by 8 bases. CDR3 length: 15 residues. Germline assignment: CDR1 SGDLS and CDR2 YYNGEE. The CDR3 region has the DNA TGTGCCAGCAGCGCGAACAGGGGGCTCGATTCACCCCTCCACTTT. This encodes CASSANRGLDSPLHF.

The genes are TRBV9 and TRBJ2-1; D ambiguous. Looked up from germline, CDR1 is SGDLS and CDR2 is YYNGEE. The CDR3 is 13 residues long. The V end was cut by 2 bases, the J end by 8 bases, with 11 bases between. The CDR3 loop is CASSVLPGYEQFF. In nucleotides, the CDR3 is TGTGCCAGCAGCGTCCTCCCAGGTTATGAGCAGTTCTTC.

The CDR3 bases are TGCGCCAGCAGCCAACTACCATCGGCTAGCGGGCTCTCCTACGAGCAGTACTTC. This translates into CASSQLPSASGLSYEQYF. The rearrangement joins TRBV4-1 to TRBJ2-7; 8 nucleotides line up with TRBD2. Germline values: CDR1 MGHRA, CDR2 YSYEKL. CDR3 length: 18 residues. V lost 2 bases and J lost 0; bases outside the gene matches: 12.